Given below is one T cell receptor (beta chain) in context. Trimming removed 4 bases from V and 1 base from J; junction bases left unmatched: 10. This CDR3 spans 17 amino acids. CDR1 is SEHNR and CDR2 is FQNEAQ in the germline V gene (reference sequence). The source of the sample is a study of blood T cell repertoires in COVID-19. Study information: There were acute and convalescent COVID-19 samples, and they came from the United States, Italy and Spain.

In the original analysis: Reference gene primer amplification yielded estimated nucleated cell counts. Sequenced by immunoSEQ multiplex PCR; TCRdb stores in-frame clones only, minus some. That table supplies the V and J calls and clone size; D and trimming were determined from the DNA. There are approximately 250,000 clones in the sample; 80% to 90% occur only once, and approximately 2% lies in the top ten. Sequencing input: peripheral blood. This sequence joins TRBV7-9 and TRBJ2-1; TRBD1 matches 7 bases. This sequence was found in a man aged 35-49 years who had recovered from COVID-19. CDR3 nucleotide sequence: TGTGCCAGCAGCTCGAGGAGAGGGGGCCTGTCCTACAATGAGCAGTTCTTC. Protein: CASSSRRGGLSYNEQFF. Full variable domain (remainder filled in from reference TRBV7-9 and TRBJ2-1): DTGVSQNPRHKITKRGQNVTFRCDPISEHNRLYWYRQTLGQGPEFLTYFQNEAQLEKSRLLSDRFSAERPKGSFSTLEIQRTEQGDSAMYLCASSSRRGGLSYNEQFFGPGTRLTVL.